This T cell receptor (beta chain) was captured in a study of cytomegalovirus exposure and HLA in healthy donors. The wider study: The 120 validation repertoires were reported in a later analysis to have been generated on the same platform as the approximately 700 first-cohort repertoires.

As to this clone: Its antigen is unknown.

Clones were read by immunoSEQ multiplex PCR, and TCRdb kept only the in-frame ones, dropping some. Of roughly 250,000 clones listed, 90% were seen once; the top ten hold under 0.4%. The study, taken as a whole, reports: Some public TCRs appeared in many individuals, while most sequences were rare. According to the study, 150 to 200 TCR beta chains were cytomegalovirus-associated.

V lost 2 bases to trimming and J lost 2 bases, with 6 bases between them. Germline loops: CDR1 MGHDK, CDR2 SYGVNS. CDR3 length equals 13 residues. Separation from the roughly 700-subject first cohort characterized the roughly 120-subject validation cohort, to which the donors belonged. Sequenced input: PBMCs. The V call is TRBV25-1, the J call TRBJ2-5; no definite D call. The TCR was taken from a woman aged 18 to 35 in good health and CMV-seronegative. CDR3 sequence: CASSEVVQETQYF. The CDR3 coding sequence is TGTGCCAGCAGTGAAGTCGTACAAGAGACCCAGTACTTC. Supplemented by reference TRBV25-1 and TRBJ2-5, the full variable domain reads EADIYQTPRYLVIGTGKKITLECSQTMGHDKMYWYQQDPGMELHLIHYSYGVNSTEKGDLSSESTVSRIRTEHFPLTLESARPSHTSQYLCASSEVVQETQYFGPGTRLLVL.